These T cell receptor beta chains were read from a single sample in a study of shared clonotypes between healthy human individuals. The data were produced by immunoSEQ multiplex PCR, yet TCRdb's version contains in-frame clones alone and is incomplete. The sample yields approximately 2,300,000 clones, around 93% seen once. The sample taken for sequencing was naive CD4+ T cells from PBMCs. These receptors all stem from a man aged 18 to 35 in good health. Some clones in this sample may be carry-over from other donors' samples. The CDR3 runs from the conserved cysteine through the conserved F or W. D genes are given only for firm matches. The size of a clone is reported for some rows only, either as once, few or many, or as a class for expanded clones.

TGTGCCAGCAGCCCGGGAAACTTCTACGGGGAGCAGTACTTC	CASSPGNFYGEQYF	TRBJ2-7	TRBV6-5	-	-
TGCGCCAGCAGCTTGGTAGGGGGGGAAAATCAGCCCCAGCATTTT	CASSLVGGENQPQHF	TRBJ1-5	TRBV5-1	-	once
TGTGCCATCAGTGAAGGAAGTCAGCCCCAGCATTTT	CAISEGSQPQHF	TRBJ1-5	TRBV10-3	-	-
TGTGCCAGCAGGAGGACGGTCCAAGAGACCCAGTACTTC	CASRRTVQETQYF	TRBJ2-5	TRBV6-5	-	once
TGTGCCAGCAGCCCCGACGGACCCATGAATGAAAAACTGTTTTTT	CASSPDGPMNEKLFF	TRBJ1-4	TRBV21-1	-	-
TGCAGTGCTAATGAGGCCGGAGCTTTCTTT	CSANEAGAFF	TRBJ1-1	TRBV20-1	-	-
TGTGCCATCAGCACAGAGGGGTCCTTCCCCTATGGCTACACCTTC	CAISTEGSFPYGYTF	TRBJ1-2	TRBV10-3	-	-
TGTGCCAGCTCTCCAAGGACAGGGGGCGACGCTGAAGCTTTCTTT	CASSPRTGGDAEAFF	TRBJ1-1	TRBV18	TRBD1	-
TGTGCCAGCAGTGATAGGCTAGCGGGAGCAACCGGGGAGCTGTTTTTT	CASSDRLAGATGELFF	TRBJ2-2	TRBV6-1	TRBD2	-
TGTGCCAGTAGCCCCACTAGCGGGCAAGCCTACGAGCAGTACTTC	CASSPTSGQAYEQYF	TRBJ2-7	TRBV19	TRBD2	-
TGTGCCAGCAGTTACGACAGGAACACCGGGGAGCTGTTTTTT	CASSYDRNTGELFF	TRBJ2-2	TRBV7-3	-	-
TGTGCCAGCAGCTTGCTATCCTCGGAGACCCAGTACTTC	CASSLLSSETQYF	TRBJ2-5	TRBV7-9	-	-
TGTGCCAGCAGTCTAGCGGGAGACCTATACGAGCAGTACTTC	CASSLAGDLYEQYF	TRBJ2-7	TRBV28	TRBD2	-
TGTGCCAGCAGCGCCCAGACAGGGAGGCCCTACAATGAGCAGTTCTTC	CASSAQTGRPYNEQFF	TRBJ2-1	TRBV9	-	-
TGTGCCAGCAGCTTAAATCCTCAGGGGAGGTGGGTGAACACTGAAGCTTTCTTT	CASSLNPQGRWVNTEAFF	TRBJ1-1	TRBV7-3	-	-
TGTGCCAGCAGCCTGGGGTATCTTGCAGGGGGCAATGAGCAGTTCTTC	CASSLGYLAGGNEQFF	TRBJ2-1	TRBV5-6	TRBD1	-
TGTGCCAGCAGCTTAGAAGGCGGTCTAGGCGCCACAGATACGCAGTATTTT	CASSLEGGLGATDTQYF	TRBJ2-3	TRBV11-2	-	-
TGTGCCAGCAGCTTATCCCACCAGGAGTATGGCTACACCTTC	CASSLSHQEYGYTF	TRBJ1-2	TRBV7-3	-	-
TGTGCCAGCAGCTTCAGCGAGGGGGGTGAAAAACTGTTTTTT	CASSFSEGGEKLFF	TRBJ1-4	TRBV7-9	-	few
TGTGCCATCTACCAAGACAGGGAAGGAGGCTACACCTTC	CAIYQDREGGYTF	TRBJ1-2	TRBV28	TRBD1	-
TGTGCCAGCAGCCCCGGCACAGATACGCAGTATTTT	CASSPGTDTQYF	TRBJ2-3	TRBV5-6	-	-
TGTGCCAGCAGCTTGGGAGGGTTCGGGACTAGCGCCGTCCTCACAGATACGCAGTATTTT	CASSLGGFGTSAVLTDTQYF	TRBJ2-3	TRBV5-4	TRBD2	-
TGTGCCAGCAGCCTGGGCTACGAGCAGTACTTC	CASSLGYEQYF	TRBJ2-7	TRBV5-6	-	few
TGTGCCAGCTGCTGGACAGAACAAGAGACCCAGTACTTC	CASCWTEQETQYF	TRBJ2-5	TRBV18	-	-
TGCAGCGTTGAAGATCACAGGGGTAGAGAGACCCAGTACTTC	CSVEDHRGRETQYF	TRBJ2-5	TRBV29-1	TRBD1	-
TGTGCCAGCAGCTTAGATCTTTCGGGGGGCGGGCCCCAGCATTTT	CASSLDLSGGGPQHF	TRBJ1-5	TRBV7-2	-	-
TGTGCCAGCAGCTTAGCAGCGGGAGATACGCAGTATTTT	CASSLAAGDTQYF	TRBJ2-3	TRBV7-2	-	once
TGCGCCAGCAGATTAACAGGGGTGCCTGAGCAGTTCTTC	CASRLTGVPEQFF	TRBJ2-1	TRBV5-1	TRBD1	-
TGTGCCAGCAGCTTAGAGAAGGGATGGATTAACGAGCAGTACTTC	CASSLEKGWINEQYF	TRBJ2-7	TRBV7-2	-	-
TGCAGCGGGGCCATATATCGTAGTGGTGGCTACACCTTC	CSGAIYRSGGYTF	TRBJ1-2	TRBV29-1	-	-
TGTGCCAGCAGCCAACTCAGGACTGAAACTTACACCGGGGAGCTGTTTTTT	CASSQLRTETYTGELFF	TRBJ2-2	TRBV14	-	-
TGTGCCAGCAGCGCTGACAGTACAGGCGAAAAACTGTTTTTT	CASSADSTGEKLFF	TRBJ1-4	TRBV9	-	-
TGTGCCAGTAGTCGAACTAGGCTAGCGGGAGAGGGCCTTCAGTACTTC	CASSRTRLAGEGLQYF	TRBJ2-4	TRBV19	TRBD2	-
TGTGCCAGCAGCGCGCGGGAGGGCAGAGTCGGTCCGCAGTTCTTC	CASSAREGRVGPQFF	TRBJ2-1	TRBV7-8	TRBD2	-
TGTGCCAGCAGCGTAGCTAGCAGGGTACGGGGCACAGATACGCAGTATTTT	CASSVASRVRGTDTQYF	TRBJ2-3	TRBV9	-	-
TGTGCCAGCAGTATCGGCCCAGGGGCCGACATTCAGTACTTC	CASSIGPGADIQYF	TRBJ2-4	TRBV27	-	-
TGTGCCAGCTCACCAGGGACGGGATATGAGCAGTTCTTC	CASSPGTGYEQFF	TRBJ2-1	TRBV18	-	-
TGTGCCAGCAGCGAGGACCCATCCTACGAGCAGTACTTC	CASSEDPSYEQYF	TRBJ2-7	TRBV11-2	-	once
TGCAGTGCTAGAAGGTCGGATGGCTACACCTTC	CSARRSDGYTF	TRBJ1-2	TRBV20-1	-	-
TGTGCCAGCAGACCGGGGAAGCAATATGAAAAACTGTTTTTT	CASRPGKQYEKLFF	TRBJ1-4	TRBV28	-	-
TGTGCCAGCAGCCCAATTGCCCGGGACAGGCGGTACGAGCAGTACTTC	CASSPIARDRRYEQYF	TRBJ2-7	TRBV11-2	TRBD1	-
TGTGCCAGCAGCTTCGTAAAAGAGACCCAGTACTTC	CASSFVKETQYF	TRBJ2-5	TRBV5-5	-	-
TGTGCCAGCCAGTCTGTTATGGGGCCGCGACCAGGGCAGTTCTTC	CASQSVMGPRPGQFF	TRBJ2-1	TRBV28	-	-
TGTGCCAGTAGTCTCCGGGACAGGGGCTACGAGCAGTACTTC	CASSLRDRGYEQYF	TRBJ2-7	TRBV19	TRBD1	-
TGTGCCAGCAGTTTAACAGGGTCAAGCTCCTACGAGCAGTACTTC	CASSLTGSSSYEQYF	TRBJ2-7	TRBV5-5	-	-
TGCGCCAGCAGCTTGACAGGGACCAATCAGCCCCAGCATTTT	CASSLTGTNQPQHF	TRBJ1-5	TRBV5-1	-	few
TGCGCCAGCAGCTGGACCAGGGCGCCACCCCTGGACGAGCAGTACTTC	CASSWTRAPPLDEQYF	TRBJ2-7	TRBV5-1	-	-
TGCGCCAGCAGCTTGGCGGCTAGCGGGGGAACCTACGAGCAGTACTTC	CASSLAASGGTYEQYF	TRBJ2-7	TRBV5-1	TRBD2	-
TGTGCCAGCAGTCAGACAGGGGTTATTCAGCCCCAGCATTTT	CASSQTGVIQPQHF	TRBJ1-5	TRBV6-1	TRBD1	-
TGCAGCGCCGGCAGGGGCAGCACAGATACGCAGTATTTT	CSAGRGSTDTQYF	TRBJ2-3	TRBV29-1	-	-